The clone carrying this TCR beta chain has at least ten counts. Its antigen is undetermined. The sample belongs to a study of T cells in Graves' hyperthyroidism and ophthalmopathy. Researchers amplified the TCR beta CDR3 regions from RNA transcripts. HTBI primers were used for first-round RT-PCR of the TCR CDR3. MiXCR was run by TCRdb on the multiplex PCR reads, yielding one entry per CDR3 protein. The data contain 400,000 or so distinct CDR3 sequences, approximately 14% of them singletons. CDR1 is GTSNPN, CDR2 SVGIG, per germline (reference sequence). The CDR3 loop spans 13 amino acids. V dropped 3 bases and J dropped 2; count of bases not matched to a gene: 3. The study based diagnoses on clinical symptoms, serum thyroxine and TRAb, thyroid ultrasound and orbital computed tomography. General study findings and limits: The model identified upcoming ophthalmopathy a median roughly 6 months ahead of onset. Through a model of 13 V-J features, ophthalmopathy was separated from stable hyperthyroidism. Blood also contained most expanded thyroid clonotypes above 0.001.

Sequences were obtained from blood. The clonotype originates from a woman aged 60 to 75 with Graves' ophthalmopathy. V is TRBV30 and J is TRBJ1-2, with 7 bases lining up with TRBD1. CDR3 coding DNA: TGTGCCTGGAGGGGGGGACAGAACTATGGCTACACCTTC. This translates into CAWRGGQNYGYTF.